This entry describes one TCR beta chain. Its antigen is unidentified. Assay: immunoSEQ multiplex PCR; the TCRdb copy retains only in-frame clones and omits some. The table shows some 38,000 clones, with roughly 89% occurring only once. The source of the sample is a study of CD8 T cells in acute hepatitis C reinfection. Study summary: Sequences come from NS3-1073-specific CD8+ T cells, during acute infection and after clearance.

Noted time point: naive CD8 control sorted from an acute-time-point sample. Findings and caveats of the study: Preferential TRBV04 and TRBV06 usage appeared in all groups and was not explained by the naive pool.

CDR1 SNHLY and CDR2 FYNNEI come from the germline V gene. Trimming cost V 4 bases and J 5 bases, with 6 bases left between them. The CDR3 is made up of 11 amino acids. J is TRBJ2-7 and V is TRBV2; D uncertain. The sequencing input was naive CD8+ T cells from PBMCs. This clonotype originated in a man younger than 40 with chronic hepatitis C. The CDR3 sequence: CASSGGHEQYF. The CDR3 DNA reads as TGTGCCAGCAGTGGGGGTCACGAGCAGTACTTC.